The clone carrying this TCR beta chain was observed a handful of times. These data come from a study of low-dose radiotherapy and immunotherapy resistance in tumors. Amplification, which lasted 20 to 25 PCR cycles, used a constant-region primer and V-primer adapter to amplify TCRs. TCRdb independently ran MiXCR on the reads; one entry per CDR3 protein. Of about 46,000 distinct CDR3 sequences detected, about 12% appear once; the ten largest clones hold 5.5% to 8%. The V gene end was trimmed by 2 bases and the J gene end by 6 bases; junction bases not matched to a gene: 11. Germline V gene lookup returns CDR1 SGDLS and CDR2 YYNGEE. The CDR3 contains 17 residues. Time point denoted: before trial treatment.

This clonotype originated in a female donor with ovarian cancer. The J gene is TRBJ2-1, the V gene TRBV9; TRBD2 matches 10 bases. The source was PBMCs, collected before treatment. DNA for the CDR3: TGTGCCAGCAGCGTTGCTAGCGGGAGCCCTAAGGGCAATGAGCAGTTCTTC. Translating gives CASSVASGSPKGNEQFF.